Below, 13 T cell receptor beta chains from the same sample are listed, as sequenced in a study of T cell responses to AZD1222 COVID-19 vaccine. Produced via immunoSEQ multiplex PCR; TCRdb's table is partial and in-frame only. This sample has about 150,000 clones; around 94% occur once, and the top ten carry roughly 1.3%. The sample consisted of peripheral blood, taken on day 0 of AZD1222 vaccination. The receptors were gathered from an adult in good health.

The chain carries TRBV7-9 and TRBJ2-2, with D perhaps TRBD2 (6 bases). Deletions cut 1 base from V and 2 bases from J, with 11 bases between. Germline assignment: CDR1 SEHNR and CDR2 FQNEAQ (reference sequence). The CDR3 length is 16 residues. Written as DNA, the CDR3 is TGTGCCAGCAGCTTAGTAAGCGGACTAAACACCGGGGAGCTGTTTTTT. It is translated as CASSLVSGLNTGELFF. The full variable domain, its missing parts supplied by reference TRBV7-9 and TRBJ2-2, is DTGVSQNPRHKITKRGQNVTFRCDPISEHNRLYWYRQTLGQGPEFLTYFQNEAQLEKSRLLSDRFSAERPKGSFSTLEIQRTEQGDSAMYLCASSLVSGLNTGELFFGEGSRLTVL.

This clone showed up just once. The J gene is TRBJ2-7, the V gene TRBV11-2; a possible D gene is TRBD2 (6 bases). The CDR3 spans 12 residues. With 6 bases removed from V and 9 bases from J, the gap between germline ends came to 15 bases. CDR1 and CDR2 (germline): SGHAT, FQNNGV. CDR3 loop: CASRAGDFRQYV. The CDR3 DNA is TGTGCCAGCAGAGCTGGGGACTTTCGGCAGTACGTC.

The chain is built from TRBV28 and TRBJ1-1; no reliable D call. This CDR3 is built from 15 residues. Germline V gives CDR1 MDHEN, CDR2 SYDVKM. Trimming took off 4 bases at V and 0 bases at J, with 12 bases between the two ends. DNA for the CDR3: TGTGCCAGCAGTTCTTCATCATTACTGAACACTGAAGCTTTCTTT. Amino acids: CASSSSSLLNTEAFF.

V and J are TRBV19 and TRBJ1-5, with D uncertain. The germline V and J ends were trimmed by 6 bases and 2 bases, with 11 bases remaining between them. Germline CDR1 and CDR2: LNHDA and SQIVND (reference sequence). CDR3 size: 14 residues. The CDR3 region is CASRKDPGNQPQHF. DNA for the CDR3: TGTGCCAGTAGAAAAGACCCAGGCAATCAGCCCCAGCATTTT.

This clone showed up just once. The chain has TRBV19 and TRBJ2-6; D gene uncertain. This CDR3 spans 14 amino acids. The V and J ends lost 7 bases and 2 bases respectively, with 9 bases between them. Germline values: CDR1 LNHDA, CDR2 SQIVND (reference sequence). The CDR3, as DNA: TGTGCCAGTAATGGGGAAGCTGGGGCCAACGTCCTGACTTTC. It encodes CASNGEAGANVLTF.

J is TRBJ1-3 and V is TRBV9, with D unclear. The CDR3 is 17 amino acids. Trimming pared 1 base from V and 0 bases from J, leaving 14 bases between. The germline V gene has CDR1 SGDLS and CDR2 YYNGEE. In nucleotides, the CDR3 is TGTGCCAGCAGCGTACGAGCTGAGAGTTACTCTGGAAACACCATATATTTT. Translating gives CASSVRAESYSGNTIYF.

The chain joins TRBV12-3 or TRBV12-4 to TRBJ1-2; D gene unclear. This CDR3 is built from 12 residues. Trimming pared 6 bases from V and 4 bases from J, leaving 9 bases between. This CDR3 reads CASSIASYGYTF. The CDR3 DNA is TGTGCCAGCAGCATAGCCAGCTATGGCTACACCTTC.

This clone was recorded only once. The chain is built from TRBV19 and TRBJ2-5; D tentatively reads TRBD1 or TRBD2 (5 bases each). Germline values: CDR1 LNHDA, CDR2 SQIVND (reference sequence). The CDR3 is made up of 15 amino acids. The V and J ends lost 4 bases and 4 bases respectively, with 16 bases between them. CDR3 residues: CASSTGPRGGETQYF. CDR3 DNA: TGTGCCAGTAGTACGGGACCCAGAGGTGGAGAGACCCAGTACTTC.

V usage is TRBV6-5 and J usage is TRBJ2-2; 12 bases line up with TRBD2. This CDR3 is 15 amino acids long. V lost 6 bases and J lost 7; bases outside the gene matches: 6. Looked up from germline, CDR1 is MNHEY and CDR2 is SVGAGI. DNA of the CDR3: TGTGCCAGCAGAGGACTAGCGGGAAGGGACGGGGAGCTGTTTTTT. It encodes CASRGLAGRDGELFF.

This chain connects TRBV6-5 to TRBJ1-5; no clear D. CDR1 and CDR2 from the germline V gene are MNHEY and SVGAGI. Trimming removed 6 bases from V and 12 bases from J, with 15 bases in between. The CDR3 loop spans 12 amino acids. CDR3 residues: CASSTRLGFQHF. As DNA, the CDR3 is TGTGCCAGCAGCACCCGCCTGGGGTTCCAGCATTTT.

This CDR3 is CASSLGTTNTEAFF. The DNA for the CDR3 is TGTGCCAGCAGCCTCGGGACAACGAACACTGAAGCTTTCTTT. V is TRBV11-2 and J is TRBJ1-1, with a weak D call TRBD1 (6 bases). Trimming cost V 5 bases and J 1 base, with 11 bases left between them. The CDR3 has 14 residues. The germline V gene encodes CDR1 SGHAT and CDR2 FQNNGV.

The chain has TRBV28 and TRBJ2-3; tentatively, D is TRBD2 (7 bases). Germline CDR1 reads MDHEN; CDR2 reads SYDVKM. Trimming cost V 8 bases and J 5 bases, with 14 bases left between them. CDR3 size: 13 residues. CDR3 sequence reads: CASEGGREDTQYF. The CDR3 DNA reads TGTGCCAGCGAGGGGGGGCGTGAAGATACGCAGTATTTT.

The chain carries TRBV28 and TRBJ2-6; tentatively, D is TRBD1 (5 bases). CDR1 and CDR2 (germline): MDHEN, SYDVKM. The CDR3 sequence is 18 residues long. The V end was cut by 4 bases, the J end by 1 base, with 17 bases between. CDR3 nucleotide sequence: TGTGCCAGCAGTTCAATCAGGGTCGGACCTTCTGGGGCCAACGTCCTGACTTTC. It codes for CASSSIRVGPSGANVLTF.